A single sample gave rise to the 16 T cell receptor beta chains below, sequenced in a study of blood T cell repertoires in COVID-19 (dated by TCRdb to 2018 to 2020). Library method: the immunoSEQ multiplex PCR assay. The table comes from immuneACCESS by way of TCRdb, which keeps in-frame sequences with V and J called. Part of the clones is missing from these tables; in studies checked, under half for an unresolved V gene and the rest for unknown reasons. The sample table contains about 380,000 clones; only one count was recorded for approximately 90% of them. The ten largest clones represent more than 1% of the sample. The sequenced sample consisted of PBMCs or T cells enriched from blood (not recorded which). The receptors here all came from a woman between 18 and 29 years old who had recovered from COVID-19.

The chain employs TRBV30 and TRBJ1-2; D possibly corresponds to TRBD1 (6 bases). CDR3 length equals 14 residues. Germline CDR1 GTSNPN, CDR2 SVGIG (reference sequence). Trimming stripped 4 bases from V and 3 bases from J, with 15 bases between. CDR3 sequence: CAWNLGGDDYGYTF. DNA of the CDR3: TGTGCCTGGAACCTAGGGGGGGACGACTATGGCTACACCTTC.

This clone appeared a single time. V and J are TRBV21-1 and TRBJ2-1; TRBD1, the D gene given by the table, was not confirmed from the DNA. TRBV21-1 is a documented pseudogene. The CDR3 totals 17 residues. CDR3 sequence (DNA): TGTGCCAGCAGCAAAGTTGCCACAGGACGATACTACAATGAGCAGTTCTTC. As protein: CASSKVATGRYYNEQFF.

V gene TRBV30 combines with J gene TRBJ1-1; weak D call: TRBD1 (6 bases). With 0 bases removed from V and 10 bases from J, the gap between germline ends came to 9 bases. Germline V gene sequence: CDR1 GTSNPN, CDR2 SVGIG (reference sequence). The CDR3 totals 11 residues. CDR3 sequence reads: CAWSVEQGAFF. In nucleotides, the CDR3 is TGTGCCTGGAGTGTAGAACAGGGAGCTTTCTTT.

This clone was observed at least ten times. The chain is built from TRBV28 and TRBJ1-3; 8 bases map to TRBD1. The CDR3 length is 17 residues. CDR1 is MDHEN, CDR2 SYDVKM, per germline. The ends lost 5 bases at V and 0 bases at J; junction bases unmatched: 9. The CDR3 DNA sequence: TGTGCCAGCAGTCCCGGGACAGGCCCCAGCTCTGGAAACACCATATATTTT. Translating it yields CASSPGTGPSSGNTIYF.

The gene calls are TRBV5-1 and TRBJ1-1, with D possibly TRBD1 on 5 matching bases. Trimming took off 0 bases at V and 2 bases at J, with 8 bases between the two ends. The CDR3 spans 14 residues. The germline gives CDR1 SGHRS, CDR2 YFSETQ. The CDR3 spells CASSLAGPNTEAFF. The DNA of the CDR3 is TGCGCCAGCAGCTTGGCAGGGCCTAACACTGAAGCTTTCTTT.

The table lists this clone with a count of one. The chain combines TRBV9 with TRBJ2-7; a weak D match, TRBD1 (6 bases). The CDR3 is 15 residues long. Trimming removed 4 bases at V and 3 bases at J, with 17 bases between. Germline V CDR1 and CDR2: SGDLS, YYNGEE. Here the CDR3 reads CASSPQERGNYEQYF. In nucleotides, the CDR3 is TGTGCCAGCAGCCCTCAAGAGAGGGGGAACTACGAGCAGTACTTC.

The rearrangement uses TRBV7-9 and TRBJ2-3; 8 bases agree with TRBD2. V trimming: 1 base; J trimming: 4 bases; junction bases outside the gene matches: 4. Germline V gene sequence: CDR1 SEHNR, CDR2 FQNEAQ (reference sequence). This CDR3 has 15 amino acids. CDR3: CASSLVGLVPDTQYF. The CDR3 DNA follows: TGTGCCAGCAGCTTAGTGGGACTAGTTCCAGATACGCAGTATTTT.

This sequence joins TRBV9 and TRBJ2-5, with 10 bases identical to TRBD1. Germline lookup yields CDR1 SGDLS and CDR2 YYNGEE. V lost 3 bases and J lost 2; bases outside the gene matches: 16. The CDR3 contains 19 residues. The CDR3 reads CASSALGTGARRIQETQYF. The CDR3 bases are TGTGCCAGCAGCGCGTTAGGGACAGGGGCTCGGCGGATTCAAGAGACCCAGTACTTC.

This clone was picked up a small number of times. The chain has TRBV4-3 and TRBJ1-4; no reliable D call. The CDR3 extends over 13 amino acids. V was pared by 2 bases and J by 7 bases, with 8 bases between. CDR1 is LGHNA, CDR2 YSLEER, per germline. CDR3 coding DNA: TGCGCCAGCAGCCAAAATGAGGTTGAAAAACTGTTTTTT. It encodes CASSQNEVEKLFF.

This chain joins TRBV30 and TRBJ2-5, with 7 bases lining up with TRBD1. J gave up 3 bases and V 3 bases, and 7 bases lay outside the gene matches. CDR3 length equals 14 residues. Germline-derived CDR1 and CDR2 are GTSNPN and SVGIG (reference sequence). The CDR3: CAWSLTGIEETQYF. For the CDR3, the DNA is TGTGCCTGGAGCTTGACAGGGATAGAAGAGACCCAGTACTTC.

This clone was recorded once. A read error may produce the germline difference seen at one junction end. The chain is built from TRBV12-3 or TRBV12-4 and TRBJ1-1; D remains unclear. The CDR3 loop spans 11 amino acids. The CDR3 loop is CASSLETEVLF. CDR3 DNA: TGTGCCAGCAGTTTGGAGACGGAGGTGTTGTTT.

This chain joins TRBV11-3 and TRBJ2-1; 10 bases match TRBD2. The V gene end was trimmed by 5 bases and the J gene end by 8 bases; junction bases not matched to a gene: 6. The CDR3 contains 14 residues. Looked up from germline, CDR1 is SGHNT and CDR2 is YENEEA. As DNA, the CDR3 is TGTGCCAGCAGCCCGAGCGGGGGGGGCGATGAGCAGTTCTTC. It translates to CASSPSGGGDEQFF. Full variable domain (missing parts from reference TRBV11-3 and TRBJ2-1): EAGVVQSPRYKIIEKKQPVAFWCNPISGHNTLYWYLQNLGQGPELLIRYENEEAVDDSQLPKDRFSAERLKGVDSTLKIQPAELGDSAVYLCASSPSGGGDEQFFGPGTRLTVL.

J is TRBJ1-6 and V is TRBV3-1 (or the pseudogene TRBV3-2), with a possible D match to TRBD1 (5 bases). The germline CDR1 and CDR2 sequences are LGHDT and YNNKEL (reference sequence). Trimming stripped 1 base from V and 9 bases from J, with 16 bases between. The CDR3 is made up of 16 amino acids. Here the CDR3 reads CASSQVLLDTGSPLHF. The CDR3 DNA is TGTGCCAGCAGCCAAGTACTTCTGGACACCGGTTCACCCCTCCACTTT.

This clone was detected only a few times. The chain combines TRBV7-3 with TRBJ2-7; D perhaps matches TRBD2 (5 bases). The germline V gene has CDR1 SGHTA and CDR2 FQGTGA. Trimming removed 2 bases at V and 0 bases at J, with 8 bases between. CDR3 length: 14 residues. The CDR3 loop reads CASSLLGSSYEQYF. CDR3 coding DNA: TGTGCCAGCAGCTTATTAGGGAGCTCCTACGAGCAGTACTTC. The full variable domain, completed using reference TRBV7-3 and TRBJ2-7, is GAGVSQTPSNKVTEKGKYVELRCDPISGHTALYWYRQSLGQGPEFLIYFQGTGAADDSGLPNDRFFAVRPEGSVSTLKIQRTERGDSAVYLCASSLLGSSYEQYFGPGTRLTVT.

The chain recombines TRBV3-1 (or the pseudogene TRBV3-2) with TRBJ2-7, with D tentatively TRBD2 (5 bases). V was shortened by 11 bases and J by 5 bases, with 16 bases between the two germline ends. Per the germline V gene, CDR1 is LGHDT and CDR2 is YNNKEL (reference sequence). CDR3 length: 12 amino acids. CDR3: CAQLVRRDEQYF. The CDR3 nucleotides read TGTGCCCAACTAGTTCGGCGGGACGAGCAGTACTTC.

The chain employs TRBV19 and TRBJ1-5, with D perhaps matching TRBD1 (6 bases). Trimming took off 5 bases at V and 8 bases at J, with 19 bases between the two ends. The CDR3 spans 15 residues. The germline V gene encodes CDR1 LNHDA and CDR2 SQIVND (reference sequence). The CDR3 DNA reads as TGTGCCAGTAGTGCCGGCCAGGGGAGATATGAGCCCCAGCATTTT. This gives the protein CASSAGQGRYEPQHF.